Shown below are 16 T cell receptor beta chains from a single sample sequenced in a study of T cells in narcolepsy. The method was immunoSEQ multiplex PCR; TCRdb's version includes in-frame clones alone and lacks a portion of them. The sample lists around 24,000 clones; 84% were seen once. Sequenced sample: CD45RA- memory CD4+ T cells from PBMCs. All receptors come from a human donor with narcolepsy.

The chain recombines TRBV11-2 with TRBJ2-1; 9 bases match TRBD2. Trimming removed 0 bases from V and 7 bases from J; junction bases left unmatched: 10. The CDR3 length is 17 residues. CDR1 and CDR2 (germline): SGHAT, FQNNGV. The CDR3, as DNA: TGTGCCAGCAGCTTAGAGGCGGGAGGGAGGCTTTGGAATGAGCAGTTCTTC. Amino acids: CASSLEAGGRLWNEQFF.

The table lists this clone with a few counts. This chain uses TRBV18 with TRBJ1-3, with D perhaps matching TRBD1 (6 bases). The CDR3 extends over 22 amino acids. Trimming cost V 3 bases and J 4 bases, with 34 bases left between them. Germline V lookup: CDR1 KGHSH, CDR2 LQKENI. CDR3 nucleotides: TGTGCCAGCTCACCTTACCGAGTACAGGGTTTCTTGGAGCCCCGTTCAGGAAACACCATATATTTT. Translation: CASSPYRVQGFLEPRSGNTIYF.

The chain employs TRBV28 and TRBJ2-7, with D possibly being TRBD1 or TRBD2 (6 bases each). The CDR3 has 13 amino acids. Trimming took off 6 bases at V and 2 bases at J, with 11 bases between the two ends. Germline CDR1 and CDR2: MDHEN and SYDVKM. The CDR3 DNA reads as TGTGCCAGCAGGGGGGGCCTCCCCTACGAGCAGTACTTC. Translation gives CASRGGLPYEQYF.

The chain joins TRBV11-2 to TRBJ2-7; 9 nucleotides match TRBD2. Unmatched junction bases numbered 12, after V lost 6 bases and J lost 6 bases. The CDR3 has 15 residues. CDR1 is SGHAT and CDR2 is FQNNGV in the germline V gene. CDR3 loop: CASSISGRRSGEQYF. The CDR3 bases are TGTGCCAGCAGTATTAGCGGGAGAAGGTCGGGCGAGCAGTACTTC.

This clone occurred once. The gene calls are TRBV6-5 and TRBJ2-7; 10 bases are a match to TRBD2. There are 14 residues in the CDR3. Per germline, CDR1 MNHEY and CDR2 SVGAGI. V was pared by 0 bases and J by 6 bases, with 2 bases of the junction left unmatched. CDR3 DNA: TGTGCCAGCAGTTACTCGACTAGCGGGCGCGAGCAGTACTTC. Residues: CASSYSTSGREQYF.

The chain employs TRBV6-1 and TRBJ1-2; perhaps TRBD1 as D (6 bases). CDR1 is MNHNS, CDR2 SASEGT, per germline. V lost 4 bases and J lost 4, with 16 bases in between. The CDR3 contains 15 residues. CDR3: CASSGAPTGSYGYTF. DNA of the CDR3: TGTGCCAGCAGTGGAGCTCCGACAGGCAGCTATGGCTACACCTTC.

This clone was seen once. This chain uses TRBV29-1 with TRBJ1-5, with unresolved D. The V and J ends lost 4 bases and 0 bases respectively, with 7 bases between them. Per the germline V gene, CDR1 is SQVTM and CDR2 is ANQGSEA. This CDR3 is built from 13 residues. The CDR3: CSVAADSNQPQHF. DNA of the CDR3: TGCAGCGTTGCGGCCGATAGCAATCAGCCCCAGCATTTT.

Here the CDR3 DNA reads TGTGCCAGCGCCCCGGGCCGGGGGATGGTCTACGAGCAGTACTTC. It specifies CASAPGRGMVYEQYF. The chain combines TRBV7-9 with TRBJ2-7; tentatively, D is TRBD2 (6 bases). The CDR3 is made up of 15 amino acids. Per the germline V gene, CDR1 is SEHNR and CDR2 is FQNEAQ (reference sequence). V shed 8 bases and J shed 3 bases, with 20 bases lying between them.

V is TRBV28 and J is TRBJ2-7; the D gene is possibly TRBD2 (5 bases). The CDR3 extends over 11 amino acids. V gave up 6 bases and J gave up 9 bases, with 12 bases separating them. The germline V gene has CDR1 MDHEN and CDR2 SYDVKM. Written as DNA, the CDR3 is TGTGCCAGCAGCGGACTTTTCGCGCAGTACTTC. It yields the protein CASSGLFAQYF.

This clone was seen only a few times. Other DNA sequences in the same sample also yield this CDR3. The CDR3 reads CASSQAGQGPYEQYF. The DNA for the CDR3 is TGCGCCAGCAGCCAGGCGGGACAGGGGCCCTACGAGCAGTACTTC. The gene calls are TRBV4-3 and TRBJ2-7; 10 bases agree with TRBD1. The CDR3 has 15 residues. The J segment lost 2 bases and the V segment lost 3 bases, leaving 4 bases of the junction unmatched. In germline, CDR1 is LGHNA, CDR2 YSLEER.

The chain joins TRBV19 to TRBJ1-5, with D possibly TRBD1 on 5 matching bases. The length of the CDR3 is 14 residues. V was shortened by 8 bases and J by 6 bases, with 17 bases between the two germline ends. Germline V gene sequence: CDR1 LNHDA, CDR2 SQIVND (reference sequence). Here the CDR3 DNA reads TGTGCCAGTGCCATGGCCAGGGTTGGTCAGCCCCAGCATTTT. This sequence encodes CASAMARVGQPQHF.

The chain links TRBV28 to TRBJ1-4; TRBD1 matches 7 bases. V gave up 6 bases and J gave up 2 bases; unmatched junction bases: 9. Germline values: CDR1 MDHEN, CDR2 SYDVKM. CDR3 length: 16 residues. Here the CDR3 DNA reads TGTGCCAGCAGCTTGAACAGGGGATCTACTAATGAAAAACTGTTTTTT. It specifies CASSLNRGSTNEKLFF.

V is TRBV5-1 and J is TRBJ1-4; TRBD1 matches at 7 bases. Germline values: CDR1 SGHRS, CDR2 YFSETQ. The CDR3 is 14 amino acids. The V segment lost 4 bases and the J segment 8 bases; nucleotides outside the gene matches: 8. The CDR3 here is CASSPGTVEEKLFF. DNA of the CDR3: TGCGCCAGCAGCCCGGGGACAGTGGAAGAAAAACTGTTTTTT.

The chain is built from TRBV18 and TRBJ1-6, with TRBD1 matching 7 bases. This CDR3 spans 16 amino acids. Germline CDR1 and CDR2: KGHSH and LQKENI. After removal of 2 bases from V and 6 bases from J, the junction contained 7 bases not matched to a gene. CDR3 residues: CASSPGYPGGNSPLHF. Here the CDR3 DNA reads TGTGCCAGCTCACCAGGGTATCCAGGGGGTAATTCACCCCTCCACTTT.

The genes are TRBV7-2 and TRBJ2-1, with D uncertain. The V end was cut by 2 bases, the J end by 3 bases, with 17 bases between. Germline CDR1 SGHTA, CDR2 FQGNSA. The CDR3 runs to 17 residues. CDR3 in DNA: TGTGCCAGCAGCTTAATCGACGGGTTCACCTTCTACAATGAGCAGTTCTTC. It yields the protein CASSLIDGFTFYNEQFF.

The chain has TRBV29-1 and TRBJ2-3; 9 bases line up with TRBD1. This CDR3 has 17 amino acids. V was pared by 6 bases and J by 2 bases, with 15 bases of the junction left unmatched. CDR1 SQVTM and CDR2 ANQGSEA come from the germline V gene. The CDR3 reads CSVRGQGTLLPTDTQYF. CDR3 nucleotide sequence: TGCAGCGTCCGAGGACAGGGGACACTTCTTCCCACAGATACGCAGTATTTT.